The 11 T cell receptor beta chains presented below share a single source sample, sequenced in a study of naive and memory T cell subsets. The beta constant-region primer was an equimolar mix of two oligonucleotides covering TRBC1 and TRBC2. Four rounds of PCR amplified the ligated cDNA using nested alpha and beta constant-region primers plus SP2. TCRdb itself ran the UMI-ligation and nested PCR reads through MiXCR, one entry per CDR3 protein. The table lists 95,000 to 150,000 distinct CDR3 sequences, around a third of them singletons. The sample taken for sequencing was central memory CD4+ T cells from blood. The receptors come from a human donor in good health.

The J gene is TRBJ2-7, the V gene TRBV7-8, with D hard to call. The CDR3 is 13 residues long. Germline CDR1 is SGHVS and CDR2 is FQNEAQ. The ends were cut back, 6 bases at V and 0 bases at J, with 9 bases in the middle. The CDR3 sequence is CASSAGFSYEQYF. In DNA, the CDR3 is TGTGCCAGCAGTGCCGGGTTCTCCTACGAGCAGTACTTC.

J is TRBJ2-7 and V is TRBV20-1; maybe TRBD1 (7 bases). Germline CDR1 DFQATT, CDR2 SNEGSKA (reference sequence). Trimming removed 1 base at V and 6 bases at J, with 13 bases between. The CDR3 loop spans 13 amino acids. The CDR3 loop is CSARVGGGGEQYF. As DNA, the CDR3 is TGCAGTGCTAGAGTAGGAGGGGGCGGCGAGCAGTACTTC.

This chain joins TRBV30 and TRBJ2-1, with unresolved D. Per the germline V gene, CDR1 is GTSNPN and CDR2 is SVGIG (reference sequence). The CDR3 is made up of 12 amino acids. With 2 bases removed from V and 8 bases from J, the gap between germline ends came to 10 bases. For the CDR3, the DNA is TGTGCCTGGAGTCCAGTTTCCGATGAGCAGTTCTTC. Protein: CAWSPVSDEQFF.

V is TRBV5-1 and J is TRBJ2-3, with TRBD1 matching 7 bases. V gave up 0 bases and J gave up 4 bases; unmatched junction bases: 5. Germline lookup yields CDR1 SGHRS and CDR2 YFSETQ. CDR3 length: 15 amino acids. The CDR3 nucleotides are TGCGCCAGCAGCTTGGAACGACAGGGCTCAGATACGCAGTATTTT. This translates into CASSLERQGSDTQYF.

For the CDR3, the DNA is TGTGCCAGCAGCTTATACGGGAACTCCTACAATGAGCAGTTCTTC. Translated: CASSLYGNSYNEQFF. The gene calls are TRBV7-2 and TRBJ2-1; D is perhaps TRBD2 (5 bases). V shed 2 bases and J shed 0 bases, with 8 bases lying between them. The CDR3 covers 15 residues. Germline V CDR1 and CDR2: SGHTA, FQGNSA.

V gene TRBV7-6 combines with J gene TRBJ1-2; 7 nucleotides agree with TRBD1. Germline CDR1 reads SGHVS; CDR2 reads FNYEAQ. The J segment lost 4 bases and the V segment lost 0 bases, leaving 8 bases of the junction unmatched. CDR3 length: 16 amino acids. CDR3 residues: CASSLAGGRPIYGYTF. In nucleotides, the CDR3 is TGTGCCAGCAGCTTAGCAGGGGGCAGGCCGATCTATGGCTACACCTTC. The variable domain in full, with the rest retrieved from reference TRBV7-6 and TRBJ1-2, is GAGVSQSPRYKVTKRGQDVALRCDPISGHVSLYWYRQALGQGPEFLTYFNYEAQQDKSGLPNDRFSAERPEGSISTLTIQRTEQRDSAMYRCASSLAGGRPIYGYTFGSGTRLTVV.

This chain connects TRBV28 to TRBJ2-7, with unresolved D. Germline lookup yields CDR1 MDHEN and CDR2 SYDVKM. The V end lost 2 bases, the J end lost 2 bases, and 7 bases lay between the germline ends. The CDR3 is 13 amino acids. CDR3 bases: TGTGCCAGCAGTTTACAGAGCGCCTACGAGCAGTACTTC. Its protein product is CASSLQSAYEQYF.

The chain is built from TRBV27 and TRBJ2-3; tentatively, D is TRBD1 (6 bases). From germline, CDR1 is MNHEY and CDR2 SMNVEV (reference sequence). The CDR3 runs 15 residues. The V gene lost 0 bases and the J gene lost 3 bases, with 10 bases spanning the gap. CDR3 in amino acids: CASSLSGDRTDTQYF. CDR3 DNA sequence: TGTGCCAGCAGTTTATCGGGAGACAGGACAGATACGCAGTATTTT.

The chain uses TRBV7-9 and TRBJ2-3, with TRBD2 matching 8 bases. This CDR3 has 17 residues. The J segment lost 0 bases and the V segment lost 0 bases, leaving 5 bases of the junction unmatched. CDR1 and CDR2 (germline): SEHNR, FQNEAQ (reference sequence). The chain's CDR3 is CASSLARAGVSTDTQYF. For the CDR3, the DNA is TGTGCCAGCAGCTTAGCGAGAGCGGGAGTCAGCACAGATACGCAGTATTTT.

The V and J genes are TRBV5-1 and TRBJ2-1, with 12 bases matching TRBD2. Germline assignment: CDR1 SGHRS and CDR2 YFSETQ. V lost 4 bases, J lost 8 bases, and 10 bases stayed unmatched. This CDR3 is built from 16 residues. This CDR3 is CASSGSTSGSQYEQFF. DNA of the CDR3: TGCGCCAGCAGCGGATCGACTAGCGGGAGCCAATATGAGCAGTTCTTC.

The chain combines TRBV19 with TRBJ2-3; 7 bases are shared with TRBD1. Per the germline V gene, CDR1 is LNHDA and CDR2 is SQIVND (reference sequence). The CDR3 extends over 15 amino acids. V lost 5 bases to trimming and J lost 2 bases; unmatched junction nucleotides: 7. CDR3 region: CASSPWDRLTDTQYF. In nucleotides, the CDR3 is TGTGCCAGTAGTCCCTGGGACAGACTCACAGATACGCAGTATTTT.